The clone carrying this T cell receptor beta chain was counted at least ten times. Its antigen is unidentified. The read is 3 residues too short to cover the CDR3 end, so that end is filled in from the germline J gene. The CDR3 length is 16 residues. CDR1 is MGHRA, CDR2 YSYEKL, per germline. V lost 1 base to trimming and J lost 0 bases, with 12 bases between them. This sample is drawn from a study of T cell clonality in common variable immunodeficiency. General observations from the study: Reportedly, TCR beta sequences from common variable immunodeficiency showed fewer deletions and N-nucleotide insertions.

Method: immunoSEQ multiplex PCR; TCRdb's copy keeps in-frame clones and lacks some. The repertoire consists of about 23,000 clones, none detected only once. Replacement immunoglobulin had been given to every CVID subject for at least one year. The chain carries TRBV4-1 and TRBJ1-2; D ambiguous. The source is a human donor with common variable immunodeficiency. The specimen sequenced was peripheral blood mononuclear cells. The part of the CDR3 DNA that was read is TGCGCCAGCAGCCAAGGACCAGGTGACACTAACTATGGC. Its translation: CASSQGPGDTNYG. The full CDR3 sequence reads CASSQGPGDTNYGYTF.